This entry is about one T cell receptor (beta chain). This clonotype was seen repeatedly, ten times or more. Its target antigen remains unknown. The record has no base qualities; no much larger clone is one base away. This record belongs to a study of CD8 T cells in ankylosing spondylitis (dated by TCRdb to 2016 to 2017). General notes on the study: T cell receptor beta repertoires were profiled in healthy donors and ankylosing spondylitis patients so that disease-linked TCR variants could be found. The full study cohort comprised roughly 24 ankylosing spondylitis patients and roughly 100 healthy donors. Peripheral blood was sampled, and synovial fluid was also collected from ankylosing spondylitis patients.

V gives up 4 bases and J gives up 4 bases, and the segment between their germline ends measures 10 bases. The CDR3 measures 13 amino acids from cysteine to phenylalanine. The entry retains the CDR3 DNA only, 39 bases that are in frame from base 1. CDR1 and CDR2 are drawn from the germline V gene: SGHVS, FQNEAQ. Summary of the overall study and its limitations: The disease-linked clones showed a CD8+ phenotype and occurred at relatively low frequencies in peripheral blood. Blood from ankylosing spondylitis patients appeared to be characterized by a TCR beta motif composed of several highly homologous amino acid variants. The disease-linked clones were reported as significantly enriched in matched synovial fluid samples from ankylosing spondylitis patients. Some of the motif variants had been reported before in the synovial fluid and blood of reactive arthritis patients, a finding that suggests common disease-initiation mechanisms.

Sequencing instrument: Illumina HiSeq 2500. Quantitative 5'-RACE with molecular barcodes was used to prepare TCR beta libraries. The authors processed their data as follows. A new computational method, built on a probabilistic model of VDJ rearrangement, was used to identify disease-linked TCR variants. TCRdb passed the public sequencing reads through fastp at Q25 and MiXCR, retaining productive beta sequences. For every CDR3 protein sequence, its rows merge into one entry that carries the most common genes and DNA. TCRdb, rather than the study authors, made the V and J calls. In all, the sample holds 450,000 to 550,000 distinct CDR3 sequences, and 5.3% of those were seen once. Under 4.5% of the sample is held by the ten biggest clonotypes.

Here the chain combines TRBV7-8 and TRBJ1-2, with no confident D gene call. Sequencing was done on a sample of blood, either unsorted or a sorted T cell fraction (not recorded which). The receptor was derived from a male donor with ankylosing spondylitis. The encoded CDR3 is CASSSTMGYGYTF. In nucleotide form, the sequence is TGTGCCAGCAGCTCAACGATGGGCTATGGCTACACCTTC.